Below are 20 T cell receptor beta chains sequenced from a single sample in a study of CD8 T cells in Susac syndrome. Reverse transcription used about 0.45 to 1 ug RNA and random hexamers. TCRdb re-called the immunoSEQ multiplex PCR reads through MiXCR, storing one row per CDR3 protein. The sample includes under 200,000 distinct CDR3 sequences, 85% to 95% of them seen just once. The specimen sequenced was CD4+ T cells from PBMCs. These receptor sequences come from a human donor with Susac syndrome.

V usage is TRBV2 and J usage is TRBJ2-1; TRBD2 matches at 8 bases. Germline CDR1 and CDR2: SNHLY and FYNNEI. With V trimmed by 7 bases and J by 6 bases, 8 bases remained unmatched. This CDR3 comprises 14 residues. The CDR3: CASTRGLVFNEQFF. The CDR3 DNA reads as TGTGCCAGCACTAGGGGACTAGTATTCAATGAGCAGTTCTTC.

This clonotype came up once. At one end, the junction sequence differs from germline, possibly due to a read error. The chain is built from TRBV12-3 or TRBV12-4 and TRBJ2-3; D gene unclear. The CDR3 totals 12 residues. As DNA, the CDR3 is TGTGCCAGCAGCTTAGAATCCGATACGCAGTATTTT. Encoded protein: CASSLESDTQYF.

This rearrangement joins TRBV29-1 to TRBJ2-7; 9 nucleotides align to TRBD1. Germline-derived CDR1 and CDR2 are SQVTM and ANQGSEA. Trimming cost V 6 bases and J 4 bases; bases outside gene matches: 4. The CDR3 is 12 amino acids. CDR3 loop: CSVKQGAYEQYF. The CDR3 coding sequence is TGCAGCGTGAAACAGGGGGCGTACGAGCAGTACTTC.

Only one count was recorded for this clonotype. V is TRBV6-4 and J is TRBJ2-5, with D maybe TRBD1 (8 bases). Germline CDR1 is MRHNA and CDR2 is SNTAGT. Trimming shortened V by 4 bases and J by 4 bases, and 19 bases separated the two germline ends. This CDR3 region has 16 residues. CDR3 sequence: CASSGPQGGMRETQYF. The CDR3 coding sequence is TGTGCCAGCAGTGGACCACAGGGGGGGATGCGAGAGACCCAGTACTTC.

This chain connects TRBV5-4 to TRBJ2-7; the D gene could be TRBD1 or TRBD2 (6 bases each). The CDR3 runs 13 residues. Germline lookup yields CDR1 SGHNT and CDR2 YYREEE (reference sequence). The V end was cut by 1 base, the J end by 2 bases, with 7 bases between. CDR3 loop: CASSLRGAYEQYF. In nucleotides, the CDR3 is TGTGCCAGCAGCTTGAGGGGGGCCTACGAGCAGTACTTC.

The chain combines TRBV7-2 with TRBJ2-1; 8 bases are a match to TRBD2. The V gene end was trimmed by 4 bases and the J gene end by 4 bases; junction bases not matched to a gene: 9. Germline values: CDR1 SGHTA, CDR2 FQGNSA. The CDR3 has 16 amino acids. The CDR3 coding sequence is TGTGCCAGCAGCTCCCCAGGAGTAGCGGGGTACAATGAGCAGTTCTTC. Its protein is CASSSPGVAGYNEQFF.

The chain combines TRBV6-6 with TRBJ1-5; D not resolved. CDR3 length: 11 amino acids. V lost 9 bases and J 6 bases, leaving 9 bases between the germline ends. Germline CDR1 reads MNHNY; CDR2 reads SVGAGI (reference sequence). The CDR3 loop reads CASGGGQPQHF. CDR3 coding DNA: TGTGCCAGTGGCGGAGGTCAGCCCCAGCATTTT.

The chain joins TRBV6-5 to TRBJ1-4; possible D gene TRBD1, 6 bases. Between the trimmed V and J ends, which lost 6 bases and 6 bases, there was a span of 14 bases. Germline CDR1 and CDR2: MNHEY and SVGAGI. CDR3 size: 14 residues. The CDR3 DNA reads TGTGCCAGCAGCCAAGGACAGAAGTATGAAAAACTGTTTTTT. Its translation: CASSQGQKYEKLFF.

The chain has TRBV2 and TRBJ2-4; TRBD1 aligns across 11 bases. The germline CDR1 and CDR2 sequences are SNHLY and FYNNEI. Unmatched junction bases numbered 6, after V lost 8 bases and J lost 9 bases. The CDR3 is 13 amino acids. Here the CDR3 reads CASRGTGGVIQYF. The CDR3 DNA follows: TGTGCCAGCCGTGGGACAGGGGGGGTCATTCAGTACTTC.

This clonotype was observed once. This chain links TRBV12-3 or TRBV12-4 with TRBJ1-5; D unclear. V dropped 0 bases and J dropped 4 bases, with 10 bases sitting between them. The CDR3 loop spans 15 amino acids. The CDR3 coding sequence is TGTGCCAGCAGTTTAGCAGTAGGTTCTAATCAGCCCCAGCATTTT. It codes for CASSLAVGSNQPQHF.

The chain uses TRBV5-1 and TRBJ1-4; no clear D gene. The CDR3 extends over 16 amino acids. Germline-derived CDR1 and CDR2 are SGHRS and YFSETQ. V was shortened by 7 bases and J by 5 bases, with 21 bases between the two germline ends. The CDR3 sequence is CASGVDGPSSNEKLFF. The CDR3, as DNA: TGCGCCAGCGGAGTGGACGGACCGAGTTCAAATGAAAAACTGTTTTTT.

The rearrangement joins TRBV2 to TRBJ2-3; maybe TRBD1 (6 bases). V lost 5 bases, J lost 3 bases, and 18 bases lay in between. CDR3 length: 16 amino acids. Germline V lookup: CDR1 SNHLY, CDR2 FYNNEI. The CDR3, as DNA: TGTGCCAGCAGTAAACTGTTGGGGGCTAGTACAGATACGCAGTATTTT. Its protein product is CASSKLLGASTDTQYF. The whole variable domain, remainder taken from reference TRBV2 and TRBJ2-3, is EPEVTQTPSHQVTQMGQEVILRCVPISNHLYFYWYRQILGQKVEFLVSFYNNEISEKSEIFDDQFSVERPDGSNFTLKIRSTKLEDSAMYFCASSKLLGASTDTQYFGPGTRLTVL.

The chain combines TRBV3-1 with TRBJ2-7; D is ambiguous. This CDR3 is 16 amino acids long. V was shortened by 2 bases and J by 3 bases, with 17 bases between the two germline ends. CDR1 is LGHDT, CDR2 YNNKEL, per germline (reference sequence). CDR3 protein: CASSQPDPWGIYEQYF. CDR3 nucleotides: TGTGCCAGCAGCCAACCCGACCCATGGGGAATCTACGAGCAGTACTTC.

V gene TRBV25-1 combines with J gene TRBJ1-6; 7 positions match TRBD1. The germline CDR1 and CDR2 sequences are MGHDK and SYGVNS. This CDR3 has 14 residues. V was pared by 3 bases and J by 8 bases, with 4 bases of the junction left unmatched. The CDR3 is CASSDKGAHSPLHF. CDR3 in DNA: TGTGCCAGCAGTGATAAGGGGGCGCATTCACCCCTCCACTTT.

This chain links TRBV4-3 with TRBJ2-4, with D perhaps being TRBD1 or TRBD2 (5 bases each). Germline lookup yields CDR1 LGHNA and CDR2 YSLEER. There are 16 residues in the CDR3. Trimming removed 1 base from V and 10 bases from J, with 20 bases in between. CDR3 region: CASSQGLGRPQMIQYF. CDR3 in DNA: TGCGCCAGCAGCCAAGGGTTGGGACGTCCTCAAATGATTCAGTACTTC.

This clonotype was counted only a few times. V and J are TRBV10-2 and TRBJ1-2; 7 bases are a match to TRBD1. The J segment lost 3 bases and the V segment lost 3 bases, leaving 1 base of the junction unmatched. The CDR3 length is 13 residues. CDR1 and CDR2 from the germline V gene are WSHSY and SAAADI. The CDR3: CASSDRGDYGYTF. CDR3 DNA: TGCGCCAGCAGTGACAGGGGGGACTATGGCTACACCTTC.

This clonotype was counted a few times. This chain links TRBV5-1 with TRBJ2-3; no clear D gene. V lost 1 base, J lost 5 bases, and 8 bases lay in between. The length of the CDR3 is 13 residues. Germline assignment: CDR1 SGHRS and CDR2 YFSETQ. The CDR3 nucleotides read TGCGCCAGCAGCTTGAGGTTAGGAGATACGCAGTATTTT. The encoded protein is CASSLRLGDTQYF.

The chain joins TRBV27 to TRBJ2-6; D uncertain. V lost 5 bases and J lost 0, with 11 bases in between. The CDR3 totals 16 residues. Germline values: CDR1 MNHEY, CDR2 SMNVEV (reference sequence). CDR3 DNA: TGTGCCAGCAGTCCCTCCATGACCTCTGGGGCCAACGTCCTGACTTTC. Amino acids: CASSPSMTSGANVLTF.

The V gene is TRBV4-1, the J gene TRBJ2-1; no clear D. This CDR3 has 15 residues. V lost 0 bases, J lost 2 bases, and 8 bases lay in between. Germline values: CDR1 MGHRA, CDR2 YSYEKL. This CDR3 reads CASSQDGDAYNEQFF. The DNA for the CDR3 is TGCGCCAGCAGCCAAGATGGGGATGCCTACAATGAGCAGTTCTTC.

The CDR3 DNA reads as TGTGCCAGTAGTTCTCCCGGGACAGGGGAAGAGACCCAGTACTTC. Amino acid sequence: CASSSPGTGEETQYF. This chain connects TRBV19 to TRBJ2-5; 10 nucleotides match TRBD1. Germline V gene data show CDR1 as LNHDA and CDR2 as SQIVND (reference sequence). The V and J ends lost 5 bases and 3 bases, in that order; junction bases with no gene match: 6. The CDR3 loop spans 15 amino acids.